These 5 T cell receptor beta chains were sequenced from one sample in a study of shared clonotypes between healthy human individuals. Naive CD8 cells were CD45RO-negative, positively selected for CCR7, excluding terminally differentiated effector memory CD45RA+ cells. Generated by immunoSEQ multiplex PCR, the TCRdb table keeps only in-frame clones and is missing some. The table shows 2 million or so clones, with roughly 95% occurring only once. What was sequenced was naive CD8+ T cells sorted from blood. Source of these receptors: a man aged 18-30 years in good health.

As for this clone: Other DNA sequences in the sample encode the same CDR3. V usage is TRBV6-6 and J usage is TRBJ2-7, with D uncertain. The ends were cut back, 0 bases at V and 4 bases at J, with 7 bases in the middle. The CDR3 is made up of 13 amino acids. Germline V gene lookup returns CDR1 MNHNY and CDR2 SVGAGI (reference sequence). DNA for the CDR3: TGTGCCAGCAGTTACTCGGACGGATACGAGCAGTACTTC. This codes for CASSYSDGYEQYF.

This rearrangement joins TRBV29-1 to TRBJ2-7; TRBD1 agrees at 8 bases. The CDR3 runs to 13 residues. After removal of 4 bases from V and 0 bases from J, the junction contained 2 bases not matched to a gene. The germline gives CDR1 SQVTM, CDR2 ANQGSEA. The chain's CDR3 is CSVGDRSSYEQYF. The CDR3 nucleotides read TGCAGCGTTGGGGACAGGAGCTCCTACGAGCAGTACTTC.

The gene calls are TRBV7-9 and TRBJ1-1; D is undetermined. Trimming removed 3 bases from V and 7 bases from J, with 6 bases in between. This CDR3 has 11 residues. CDR1 is SEHNR and CDR2 is FQNEAQ in the germline V gene (reference sequence). DNA for the CDR3: TGTGCCAGCAGCTTTTCGGATGAAGCTTTCTTT. Translating gives CASSFSDEAFF.

For this clone: Other DNA sequences in this specimen translate into the identical CDR3. The genes are TRBV30 and TRBJ2-2; D call uncertain. This CDR3 has 11 amino acids. Germline V gene data show CDR1 as GTSNPN and CDR2 as SVGIG (reference sequence). The V gene lost 0 bases and the J gene lost 8 bases, with 4 bases spanning the gap. In DNA, the CDR3 is TGTGCCTGGAGTGTTCAGGGGGAGCTGTTTTTT. It encodes CAWSVQGELFF.

For this clone: Other nucleotide sequences from this sample produce the same CDR3. CDR3 sequence reads: CASSPGVSYEQYF. CDR3 DNA sequence: TGTGCCAGTAGTCCAGGTGTCTCCTACGAGCAGTACTTC. The chain employs TRBV19 and TRBJ2-7; unclear D gene. This CDR3 is built from 13 residues. CDR1 LNHDA and CDR2 SQIVND come from the germline V gene (reference sequence). V shed 5 bases and J shed 0 bases, with 8 bases lying between them.